A single sample gave rise to the 16 T cell receptor beta chains below, sequenced in a study of cytomegalovirus exposure and HLA in healthy donors. PCR primers comprised 60 Vbeta and 13 Jbeta primers. Sequenced by immunoSEQ multiplex PCR; TCRdb stores in-frame clones only, minus some. The table has over 100,000 clones, under 90% seen once. Sequences were obtained from PBMCs. The receptors were sampled from a woman in her 30s in good health and CMV-seronegative.

This rearrangement joins TRBV5-8 to TRBJ1-2; D is ambiguous. Germline-derived CDR1 and CDR2 are SGHTS and YDEGEE. This CDR3 is 14 amino acids long. V was trimmed by 7 bases and J by 5 bases, leaving 18 bases between them. The CDR3: CASPLEAQTYGYTF. CDR3 bases: TGTGCCAGCCCCTTGGAGGCCCAGACATATGGCTACACCTTC.

V and J are TRBV7-2 and TRBJ2-7; D is unresolved. This CDR3 spans 16 amino acids. The germline gives CDR1 SGHTA, CDR2 FQGNSA. Trimming left V 1 base short and J 6 bases short, with 19 bases between. In DNA form, the CDR3 reads TGTGCCAGCAGCTTAGTGGGTGGAGCGCCCGCTGCCGAGCAGTACTTC. This codes for CASSLVGGAPAAEQYF.

The chain has TRBV5-1 and TRBJ2-3, with 8 bases identical to TRBD2. This CDR3 has 16 residues. The germline V gene encodes CDR1 SGHRS and CDR2 YFSETQ. V lost 4 bases to trimming and J lost 2 bases; unmatched junction nucleotides: 9. The CDR3 sequence is CASSLGAGEVTDTQYF. The CDR3 DNA follows: TGCGCCAGCAGCCTAGGAGCGGGGGAGGTCACAGATACGCAGTATTTT.

The chain couples TRBV7-9 to TRBJ1-1, with D perhaps matching TRBD1 (6 bases). The ends were cut back, 3 bases at V and 1 base at J, with 9 bases in the middle. This CDR3 is built from 14 residues. Germline CDR1 reads SEHNR; CDR2 reads FQNEAQ (reference sequence). The CDR3 is CASSLGAENTEAFF. As DNA, the CDR3 is TGTGCCAGCAGCTTGGGGGCGGAGAACACTGAAGCTTTCTTT.

This chain uses TRBV19 with TRBJ2-1, with a weak D call TRBD2 (6 bases). Trimming shortened V by 3 bases and J by 5 bases, and 14 bases separated the two germline ends. The CDR3 totals 15 residues. The germline V gene encodes CDR1 LNHDA and CDR2 SQIVND (reference sequence). CDR3 residues: CASSILLAKDNEQFF. The CDR3, as DNA: TGTGCCAGTAGTATTCTTCTAGCGAAGGACAATGAGCAGTTCTTC. Full variable domain (missing parts from reference TRBV19 and TRBJ2-1): DGGITQSPKYLFRKEGQNVTLSCEQNLNHDAMYWYRQDPGQGLRLIYYSQIVNDFQKGDIAEGYSVSREKKESFPLTVTSAQKNPTAFYLCASSILLAKDNEQFFGPGTRLTVL.

The chain joins TRBV4-1 to TRBJ2-5; D ambiguous. The CDR3 consists of 14 residues. Trimming pared 1 base from V and 3 bases from J, leaving 9 bases between. Germline V gives CDR1 MGHRA, CDR2 YSYEKL. This CDR3 is CASSQALRKETQYF. CDR3 sequence (DNA): TGCGCCAGCAGCCAAGCTCTCAGAAAAGAGACCCAGTACTTC.

The genes are TRBV28 and TRBJ1-2; D might be TRBD1 (5 bases). The V and J ends lost 7 bases and 4 bases respectively, with 19 bases between them. There are 15 residues in the CDR3. Germline-derived CDR1 and CDR2 are MDHEN and SYDVKM. CDR3 in amino acids: CASTTGREGPYGYTF. The CDR3 coding sequence is TGTGCCAGCACCACGGGCAGGGAAGGGCCCTATGGCTACACCTTC.

The chain couples TRBV7-9 to TRBJ2-5; 13 bases fit TRBD2. Unmatched junction bases numbered 4, after V lost 4 bases and J lost 5 bases. This CDR3 has 15 residues. Germline values: CDR1 SEHNR, CDR2 FQNEAQ (reference sequence). CDR3 region: CASSSGLAGRETQYF. CDR3 coding DNA: TGTGCCAGCAGCTCGGGACTAGCGGGACGGGAGACCCAGTACTTC.

This clone came up a few times. The V call is TRBV6-1, the J call TRBJ2-7; possible D gene TRBD1, 7 bases. The CDR3 consists of 15 residues. Germline lookup yields CDR1 MNHNS and CDR2 SASEGT. V dropped 6 bases and J dropped 5 bases, with 20 bases sitting between them. Here the CDR3 reads CASSARLRGAHEQYF. Here the CDR3 DNA reads TGTGCCAGCAGCGCTCGTCTCAGGGGGGCCCACGAGCAGTACTTC.

The V gene is TRBV5-6, the J gene TRBJ1-1, with 9 bases that match TRBD1. Germline V CDR1 and CDR2: SGHDT, YYEEEE. The CDR3 consists of 15 residues. The ends lost 0 bases at V and 5 bases at J; junction bases unmatched: 5. DNA for the CDR3: TGTGCCAGCAGCTTGGGGACAGGGGTGGCGACTGAAGCTTTCTTT. As protein: CASSLGTGVATEAFF.

J is TRBJ1-2 and V is TRBV28, with 8 nucleotides matching TRBD1. Per germline, CDR1 MDHEN and CDR2 SYDVKM. Trimming took 10 bases from V and 7 from J; bases not matched to a gene: 8. This CDR3 region has 12 residues. The CDR3 loop reads CAIKTGETGYTF. The DNA of the CDR3 is TGTGCCATCAAGACAGGGGAGACTGGCTACACCTTC.

The rearrangement uses TRBV29-1 and TRBJ1-1; no clear D gene. Per germline, CDR1 SQVTM and CDR2 ANQGSEA. CDR3 length: 13 residues. Trimming shortened V by 7 bases and J by 1 base, and 13 bases separated the two germline ends. CDR3 in DNA: TGCAGCGCGGCTGGCGGGCAGAACACTGAAGCTTTCTTT. As protein: CSAAGGQNTEAFF.

The J gene is TRBJ2-1, the V gene TRBV5-1; tentatively, D is TRBD2 (6 bases). The germline V gene encodes CDR1 SGHRS and CDR2 YFSETQ. V shed 0 bases and J shed 6 bases, with 16 bases lying between them. This CDR3 contains 16 residues. The CDR3 loop is CASSLARRESGNEQFF. CDR3 DNA sequence: TGCGCCAGCAGCTTGGCCCGGCGGGAAAGCGGCAATGAGCAGTTCTTC.

V usage is TRBV7-8 and J usage is TRBJ2-1; TRBD2 aligns across 9 bases. The CDR3 contains 15 residues. J lost 6 bases, V lost 5 bases, and 8 bases had no gene match. Germline V gene lookup returns CDR1 SGHVS and CDR2 FQNEAQ. CDR3 in amino acids: CASSQTSGPFNEQFF. The DNA for the CDR3 is TGTGCCAGCAGCCAGACTAGCGGCCCATTCAATGAGCAGTTCTTC.

This clone was observed a single time. This chain connects TRBV5-1 to TRBJ2-7, with TRBD2 identical over 13 bases. Germline loops: CDR1 SGHRS, CDR2 YFSETQ. J lost 5 bases, V lost 0 bases, and 5 bases had no gene match. The CDR3 extends over 16 amino acids. CDR3 in amino acids: CASSLGRTSGSHEQYF. CDR3 DNA sequence: TGCGCCAGCAGCTTGGGACGGACTAGCGGGAGCCACGAGCAGTACTTC.

V is TRBV12-5 and J is TRBJ2-1; 8 bases align to TRBD2. Germline CDR1 reads LGHNT; CDR2 reads FRNRAP. Trimming at V came to 6 bases and at J to 8 bases, leaving 3 bases not matched to a gene. The CDR3 is made up of 12 amino acids. CDR3 region: CASGRGGHEQFF. CDR3 in DNA: TGTGCTAGTGGACGGGGGGGGCATGAGCAGTTCTTC.